This T cell receptor beta chain appears in the sequencing data of a study of T cells in localized non-small cell lung cancer (dated by TCRdb to 2020 to 2021). Context from the whole study: T cell repertoires of 200 to 250 early-stage NSCLC patients were analyzed, with tumors being compared against uninvolved tumor-adjacent lungs. The cohort was made up of around 220 treatment-naive NSCLC patients whose localized lung tumors had been resected. A mean age of around 66 years was recorded for the NSCLC patients, of whom under 150 were male and more than 85 were female.

TCR beta CDR3 regions were sequenced from DNA using the immunoSEQ Assay. The original methods were these. T cell density was computed as TCR beta template counts normalized to usable DNA estimated by amplifying housekeeping genes. Using the preseqR package, richness was estimated by extrapolating to 120,000 templates for tissue samples and 400,000 templates for PBMC samples. Clonality was taken to be one minus Pielou's evenness. Tissue-enriched TCRs were identified by differential abundance testing using productive amino-acid clonotypes, minimum total count 5 and alpha 0.1. The Jaccard Index and the Morisita Overlap Index were used to quantify repertoire overlap between compartments. GLIPH grouped TCR beta CDR3s together with public tetramer-defined viral CDR3s, and a viral motif had to include at least three viral sequences and also show V-gene enrichment. This is the immuneACCESS table as TCRdb keeps it, with only in-frame sequences that have V and J called. A part of the clones is gone; compared with another copy, unresolved V genes explain less than half, and the rest is unexplained. That table supplies the V and J calls and clone size; D and trimming were determined from the DNA. Present in this sample are 60,000 or so clones, approximately 80% of which were seen just once. The ten largest clonotypes hold less than 5.5% of the sample.

The investigation overall reported the following: The highest T cell clonality was observed in uninvolved tumor-adjacent lung, where clonality exceeded that of tumor, suggesting that antigenic responses were more focused in uninvolved tumor-adjacent lung. Because of the exploratory design, TCR variables were selected using unadjusted p-values without false-discovery rate correction. Higher blood T cell density associated with longer overall survival, while higher adjacent-lung clonality associated with shorter survival. Multi-region tumor sequencing was not performed, so intratumor heterogeneity could not be excluded. Of the top 100 tumor clones, a median of 57 were detected in paired uninvolved adjacent lung; 28 were also among that lung's top 100.

At diagnosis, peripheral blood, uninvolved tumor-adjacent lung and tumor were collected and stored as a combination of fresh-frozen and FFPE material. For TCR repertoire profiling, blood samples were analyzed in the form of peripheral blood mononuclear cells. The CDR3 holds 13 amino acids from the cysteine to the phenylalanine. The CDR3 DNA has 39 bases and is translated from base 1. CDR1 is given as SGDLS and CDR2 as YYNGEE, both from the germline V gene. V trim: 4 bases; J trim: 12 bases; unmatched bases: 11. A remark on this clone: Its antigen is currently not known. Per-base quality was not reported, and no clone a single base away is much larger than it.

This TCR was sampled from a man between 40 and 70 years old with stage II lung adenocarcinoma. This sample comprised PBMCs, obtained before any cancer treatment. The chain couples TRBV9 to TRBJ1-2; TRBD1 agrees with 8 junctional bases. CDR3 sequence: CASSLGTGESHTF. Read as DNA, the sequence is TGTGCCAGCAGCCTAGGGACAGGCGAGTCTCACACCTTC.